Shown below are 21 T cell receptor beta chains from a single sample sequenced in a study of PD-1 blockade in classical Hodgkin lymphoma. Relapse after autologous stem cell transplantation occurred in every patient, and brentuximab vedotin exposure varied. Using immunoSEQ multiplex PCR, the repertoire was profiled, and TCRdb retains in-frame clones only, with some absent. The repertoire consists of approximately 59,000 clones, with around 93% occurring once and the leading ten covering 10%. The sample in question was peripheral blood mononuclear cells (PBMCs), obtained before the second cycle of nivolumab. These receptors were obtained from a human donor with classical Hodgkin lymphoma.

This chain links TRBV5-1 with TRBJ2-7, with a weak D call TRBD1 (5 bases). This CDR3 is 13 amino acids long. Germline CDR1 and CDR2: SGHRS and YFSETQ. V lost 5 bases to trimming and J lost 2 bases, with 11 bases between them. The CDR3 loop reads CASSWGPPYEQYF. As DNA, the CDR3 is TGCGCCAGCAGTTGGGGCCCCCCCTACGAGCAGTACTTC.

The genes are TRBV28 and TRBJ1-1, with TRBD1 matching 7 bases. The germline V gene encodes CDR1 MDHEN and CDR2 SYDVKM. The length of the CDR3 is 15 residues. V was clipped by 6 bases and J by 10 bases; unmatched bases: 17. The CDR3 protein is CASSPGTVVTWGAFF. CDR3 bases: TGTGCCAGCAGCCCCGGGACAGTGGTTACCTGGGGAGCTTTCTTT.

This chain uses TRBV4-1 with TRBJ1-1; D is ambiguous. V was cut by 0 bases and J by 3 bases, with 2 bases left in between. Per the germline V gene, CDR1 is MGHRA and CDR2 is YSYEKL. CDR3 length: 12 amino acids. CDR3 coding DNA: TGCGCCAGCAGCCAAGAGGACACTGAAGCTTTCTTT. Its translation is CASSQEDTEAFF.

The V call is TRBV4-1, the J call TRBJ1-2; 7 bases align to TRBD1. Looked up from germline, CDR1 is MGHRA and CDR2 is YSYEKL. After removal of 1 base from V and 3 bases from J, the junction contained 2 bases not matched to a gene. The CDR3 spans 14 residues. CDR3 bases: TGCGCCAGCAGCCAAGGTGGGACAGACTATGGCTACACCTTC. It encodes CASSQGGTDYGYTF.

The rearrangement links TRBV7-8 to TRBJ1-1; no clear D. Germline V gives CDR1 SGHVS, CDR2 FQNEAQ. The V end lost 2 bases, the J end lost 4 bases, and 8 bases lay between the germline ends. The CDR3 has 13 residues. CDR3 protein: CASSLSERTEAFF. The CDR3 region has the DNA TGTGCCAGCAGCTTATCTGAGCGCACTGAAGCTTTCTTT. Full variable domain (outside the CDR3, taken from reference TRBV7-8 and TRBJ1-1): GAGVSQSPRYKVAKRGQDVALRCDPISGHVSLFWYQQALGQGPEFLTYFQNEAQLDKSGLPSDRFFAERPEGSVSTLKIQRTQQEDSAVYLCASSLSERTEAFFGQGTRLTVV.

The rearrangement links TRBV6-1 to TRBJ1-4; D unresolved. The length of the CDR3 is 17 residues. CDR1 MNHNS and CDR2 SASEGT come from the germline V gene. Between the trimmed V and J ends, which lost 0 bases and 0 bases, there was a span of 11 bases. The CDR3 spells CASSEAADPSTNEKLFF. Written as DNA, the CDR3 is TGTGCCAGCAGTGAAGCGGCGGACCCCTCAACTAATGAAAAACTGTTTTTT.

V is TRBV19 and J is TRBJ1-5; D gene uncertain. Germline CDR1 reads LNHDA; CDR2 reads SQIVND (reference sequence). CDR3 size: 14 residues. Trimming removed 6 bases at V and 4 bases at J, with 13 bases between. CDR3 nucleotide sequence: TGTGCCAGTAGGGGAAGCCTGGGGAATCAGCCCCAGCATTTT. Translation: CASRGSLGNQPQHF.

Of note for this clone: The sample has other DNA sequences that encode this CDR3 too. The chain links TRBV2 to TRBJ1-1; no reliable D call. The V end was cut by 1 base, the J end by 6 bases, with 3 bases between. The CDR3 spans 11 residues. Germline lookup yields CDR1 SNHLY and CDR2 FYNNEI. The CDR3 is CASSEGSEAFF. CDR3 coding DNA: TGTGCCAGCAGTGAAGGCTCTGAAGCTTTCTTT.

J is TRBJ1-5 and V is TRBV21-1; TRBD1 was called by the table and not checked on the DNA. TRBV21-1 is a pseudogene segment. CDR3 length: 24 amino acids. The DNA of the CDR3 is TGTGCCAGCAGCAAAAGGGCGAAGGACAGGGGTCCGGGTCCTGAGGTCCTGTCTTATCAGCCCCAGCATTTT. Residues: CASSKRAKDRGPGPEVLSYQPQHF.

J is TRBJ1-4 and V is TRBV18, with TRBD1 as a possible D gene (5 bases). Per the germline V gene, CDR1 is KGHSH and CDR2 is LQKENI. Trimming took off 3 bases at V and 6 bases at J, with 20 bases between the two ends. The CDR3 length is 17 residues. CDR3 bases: TGTGCCAGCTCACCCCGTACAGCGGGGGGGGTTGATGAAAAACTGTTTTTT. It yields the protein CASSPRTAGGVDEKLFF.

The CDR3 nucleotides are TGTGCCTGGAGGGGGCTTATCGAGCAGTACTTC. This encodes CAWRGLIEQYF. The chain combines TRBV30 with TRBJ2-7; weak D call: TRBD1 (5 bases). The CDR3 runs to 11 residues. Germline values: CDR1 GTSNPN, CDR2 SVGIG (reference sequence). Trimming took off 3 bases at V and 6 bases at J, with 9 bases between the two ends.

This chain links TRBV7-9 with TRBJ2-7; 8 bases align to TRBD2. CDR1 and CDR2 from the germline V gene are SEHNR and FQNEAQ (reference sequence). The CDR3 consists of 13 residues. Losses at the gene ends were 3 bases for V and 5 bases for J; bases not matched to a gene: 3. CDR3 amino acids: CASSLGLDNEQYF. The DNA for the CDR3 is TGTGCCAGCAGCTTGGGACTAGATAACGAGCAGTACTTC.

CDR3 in DNA: TGTGCCAGCAGCTCGTACAGCACCGGGGAGCTGTTTTTT. Its translation: CASSSYSTGELFF. The V call is TRBV7-2, the J call TRBJ2-2, with D uncertain. Germline CDR1 SGHTA, CDR2 FQGNSA. V lost 4 bases, J lost 4 bases, and 7 bases lay in between. The CDR3 is made up of 13 amino acids.

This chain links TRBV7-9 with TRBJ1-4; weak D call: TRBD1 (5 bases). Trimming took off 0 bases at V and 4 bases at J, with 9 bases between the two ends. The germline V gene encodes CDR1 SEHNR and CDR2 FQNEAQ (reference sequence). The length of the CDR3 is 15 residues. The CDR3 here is CASSLAGVFNEKLFF. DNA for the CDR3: TGTGCCAGCAGCTTAGCGGGGGTATTTAATGAAAAACTGTTTTTT.

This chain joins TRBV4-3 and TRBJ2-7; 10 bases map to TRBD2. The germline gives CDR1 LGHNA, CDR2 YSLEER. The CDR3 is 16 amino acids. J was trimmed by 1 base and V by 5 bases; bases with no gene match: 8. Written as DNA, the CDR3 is TGCGCCAGCAGCACCTCAGGACTAGCGGCTTCCTACGAGCAGTACTTC. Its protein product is CASSTSGLAASYEQYF.

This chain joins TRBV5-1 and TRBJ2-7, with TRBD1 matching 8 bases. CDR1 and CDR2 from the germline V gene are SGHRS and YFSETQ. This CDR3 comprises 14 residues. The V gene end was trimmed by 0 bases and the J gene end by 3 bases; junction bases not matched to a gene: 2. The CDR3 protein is CASSLGGTGYEQYF. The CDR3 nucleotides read TGCGCCAGCAGCTTGGGAGGGACAGGCTACGAGCAGTACTTC.

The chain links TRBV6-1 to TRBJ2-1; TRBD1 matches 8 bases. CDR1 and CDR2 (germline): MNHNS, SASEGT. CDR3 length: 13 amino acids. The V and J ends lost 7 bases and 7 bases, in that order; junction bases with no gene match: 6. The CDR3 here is CASNRGKGNEQFF. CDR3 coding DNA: TGTGCCAGCAACAGGGGGAAGGGGAATGAGCAGTTCTTC.

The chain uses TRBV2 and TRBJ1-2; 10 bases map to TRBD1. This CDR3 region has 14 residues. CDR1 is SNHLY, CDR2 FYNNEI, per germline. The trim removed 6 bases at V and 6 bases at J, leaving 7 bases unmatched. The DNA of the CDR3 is TGTGCCAGCAGGAGACAGGGGGCCATCGATGGCTACACCTTC. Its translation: CASRRQGAIDGYTF.

The CDR3 nucleotides read TGCGCCAGCAGTGAGTCCGAAGGCTGGGGTCCCTTGGGGGCGAACACTGAAGCTTTCTTT. Translating it yields CASSESEGWGPLGANTEAFF. The chain combines TRBV10-1 with TRBJ1-1; maybe TRBD1 (6 bases). CDR1 is WNHNN, CDR2 SYGVQD, per germline (reference sequence). V shed 0 bases and J shed 1 base, with 24 bases lying between them. The CDR3 consists of 20 residues.

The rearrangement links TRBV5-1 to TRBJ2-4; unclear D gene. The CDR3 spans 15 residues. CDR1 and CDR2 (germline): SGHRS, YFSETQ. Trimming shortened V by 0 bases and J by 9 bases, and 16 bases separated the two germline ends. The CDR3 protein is CASSLGTDVDSIQYF. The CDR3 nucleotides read TGCGCCAGCAGCTTGGGGACGGACGTGGATAGCATTCAGTACTTC.

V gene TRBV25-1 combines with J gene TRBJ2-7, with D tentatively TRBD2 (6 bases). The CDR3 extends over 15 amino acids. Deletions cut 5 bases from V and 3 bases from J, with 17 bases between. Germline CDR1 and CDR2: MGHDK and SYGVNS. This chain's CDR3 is CASSRTGLINYEQYF. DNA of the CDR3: TGTGCCAGCAGTAGAACGGGACTCATAAACTACGAGCAGTACTTC.